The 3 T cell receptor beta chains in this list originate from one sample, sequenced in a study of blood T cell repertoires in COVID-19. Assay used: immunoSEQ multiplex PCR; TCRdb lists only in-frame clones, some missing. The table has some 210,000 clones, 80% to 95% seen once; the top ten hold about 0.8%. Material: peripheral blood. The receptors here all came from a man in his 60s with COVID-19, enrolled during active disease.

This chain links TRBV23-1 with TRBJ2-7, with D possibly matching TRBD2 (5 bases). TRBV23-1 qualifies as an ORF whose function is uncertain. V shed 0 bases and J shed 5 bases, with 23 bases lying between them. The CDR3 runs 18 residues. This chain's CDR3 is CASSQSPTTEQEGNEQYF. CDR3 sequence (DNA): TGCGCCAGCAGTCAATCCCCCACTACCGAACAAGAGGGTAACGAGCAGTACTTC.

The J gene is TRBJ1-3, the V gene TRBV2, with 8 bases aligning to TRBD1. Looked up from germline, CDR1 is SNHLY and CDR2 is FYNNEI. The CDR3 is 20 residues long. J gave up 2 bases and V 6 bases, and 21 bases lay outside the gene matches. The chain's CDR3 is CASSPITSGTGYAAGNTIYF. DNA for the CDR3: TGTGCCAGCAGCCCCATTACGTCCGGGACAGGATACGCGGCTGGAAACACCATATATTTT.

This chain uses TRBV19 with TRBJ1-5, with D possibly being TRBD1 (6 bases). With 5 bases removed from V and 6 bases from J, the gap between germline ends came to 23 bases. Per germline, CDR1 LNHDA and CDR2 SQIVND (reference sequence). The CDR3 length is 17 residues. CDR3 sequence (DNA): TGTGCCAGTAGTCCGGAAAGGACAGCTTGGGGGCGTCAGCCCCAGCATTTT. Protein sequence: CASSPERTAWGRQPQHF. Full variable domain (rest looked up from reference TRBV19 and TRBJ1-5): DGGITQSPKYLFRKEGQNVTLSCEQNLNHDAMYWYRQDPGQGLRLIYYSQIVNDFQKGDIAEGYSVSREKKESFPLTVTSAQKNPTAFYLCASSPERTAWGRQPQHFGDGTRLSIL.